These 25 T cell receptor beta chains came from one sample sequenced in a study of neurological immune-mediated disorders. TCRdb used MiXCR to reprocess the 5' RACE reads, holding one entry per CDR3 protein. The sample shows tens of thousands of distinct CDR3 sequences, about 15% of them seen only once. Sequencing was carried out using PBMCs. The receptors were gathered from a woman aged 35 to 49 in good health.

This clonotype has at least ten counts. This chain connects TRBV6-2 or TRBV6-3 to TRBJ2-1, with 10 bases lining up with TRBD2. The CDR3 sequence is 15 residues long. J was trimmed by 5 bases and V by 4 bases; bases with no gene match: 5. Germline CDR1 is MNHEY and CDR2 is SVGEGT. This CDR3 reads CASSFWTSGNNEQFF. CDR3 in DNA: TGTGCCAGCAGTTTCTGGACTAGCGGCAACAATGAGCAGTTCTTC.

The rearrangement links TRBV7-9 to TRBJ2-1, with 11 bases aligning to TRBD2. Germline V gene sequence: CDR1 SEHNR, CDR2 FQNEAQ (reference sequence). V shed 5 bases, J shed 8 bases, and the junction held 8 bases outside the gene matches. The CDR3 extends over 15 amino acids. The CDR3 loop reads CASSQLAGGRYEQFF. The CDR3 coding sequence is TGTGCCAGCAGCCAGCTAGCGGGGGGACGCTATGAGCAGTTCTTC.

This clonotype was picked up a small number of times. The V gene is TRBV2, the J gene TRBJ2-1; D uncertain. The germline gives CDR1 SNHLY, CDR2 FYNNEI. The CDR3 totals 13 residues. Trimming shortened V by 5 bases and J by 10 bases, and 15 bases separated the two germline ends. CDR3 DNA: TGTGCCAGCAGTCGGATCCGAACCGGGGAGCAGTTCTTC. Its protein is CASSRIRTGEQFF.

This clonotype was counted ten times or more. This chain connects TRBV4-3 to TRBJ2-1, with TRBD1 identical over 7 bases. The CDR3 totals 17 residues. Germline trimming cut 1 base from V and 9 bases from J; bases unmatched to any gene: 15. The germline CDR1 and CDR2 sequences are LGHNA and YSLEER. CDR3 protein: CASSQGGVTGVVGEQFF. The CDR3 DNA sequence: TGCGCCAGCAGCCAAGGAGGCGTCACAGGGGTAGTGGGTGAGCAGTTCTTC.

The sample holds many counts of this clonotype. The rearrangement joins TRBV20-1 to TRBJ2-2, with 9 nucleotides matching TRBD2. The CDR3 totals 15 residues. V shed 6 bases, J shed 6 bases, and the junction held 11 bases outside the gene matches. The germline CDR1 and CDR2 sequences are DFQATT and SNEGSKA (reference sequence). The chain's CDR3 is CSATAGGTVAGELFF. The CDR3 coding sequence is TGCAGTGCAACCGCGGGGGGGACGGTGGCCGGGGAGCTGTTTTTT.

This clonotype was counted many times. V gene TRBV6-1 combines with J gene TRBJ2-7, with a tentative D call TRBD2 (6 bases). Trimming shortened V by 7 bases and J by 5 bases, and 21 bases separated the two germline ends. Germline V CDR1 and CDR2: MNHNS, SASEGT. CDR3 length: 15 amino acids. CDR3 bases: TGTGCCAGCACTTCGCGGTTGGAGGGAATCGACGAGCAGTACGTC. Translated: CASTSRLEGIDEQYV.

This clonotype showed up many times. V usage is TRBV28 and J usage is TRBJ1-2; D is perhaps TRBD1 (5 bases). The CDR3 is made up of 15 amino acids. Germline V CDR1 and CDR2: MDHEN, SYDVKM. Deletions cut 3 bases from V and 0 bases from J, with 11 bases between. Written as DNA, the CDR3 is TGTGCCAGCAGTTTGAGGGGTGAAGCTAACTATGGCTACACCTTC. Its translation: CASSLRGEANYGYTF.

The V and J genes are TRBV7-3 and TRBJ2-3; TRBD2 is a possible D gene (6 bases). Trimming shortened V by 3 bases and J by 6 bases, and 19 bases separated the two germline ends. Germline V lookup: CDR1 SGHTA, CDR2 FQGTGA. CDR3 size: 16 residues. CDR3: CASSFWAGPDPDTQYF. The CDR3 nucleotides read TGTGCCAGCAGCTTTTGGGCGGGGCCCGACCCGGATACGCAGTATTTT.

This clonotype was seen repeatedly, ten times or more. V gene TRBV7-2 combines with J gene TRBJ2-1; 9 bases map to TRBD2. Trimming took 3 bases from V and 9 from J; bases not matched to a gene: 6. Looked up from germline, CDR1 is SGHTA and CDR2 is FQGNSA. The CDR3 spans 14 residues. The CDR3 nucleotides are TGTGCCAGCAGCTTGGGCGGGGGGGAGGGTGAGCAGTTCTTC. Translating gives CASSLGGGEGEQFF.

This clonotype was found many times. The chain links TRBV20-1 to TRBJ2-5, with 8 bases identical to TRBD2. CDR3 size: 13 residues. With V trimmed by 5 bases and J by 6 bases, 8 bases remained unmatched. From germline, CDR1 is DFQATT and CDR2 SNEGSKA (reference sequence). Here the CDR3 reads CSAVAGHIKTQYF. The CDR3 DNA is TGCAGTGCTGTAGCGGGGCACATTAAGACCCAGTACTTC.

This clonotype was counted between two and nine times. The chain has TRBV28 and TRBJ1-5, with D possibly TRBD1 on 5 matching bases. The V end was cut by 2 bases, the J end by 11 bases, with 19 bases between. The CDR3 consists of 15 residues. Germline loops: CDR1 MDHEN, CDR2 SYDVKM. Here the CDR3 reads CASSLRGHGIGAQHF. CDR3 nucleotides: TGTGCCAGCAGTTTAAGAGGACACGGGATAGGGGCCCAGCATTTT. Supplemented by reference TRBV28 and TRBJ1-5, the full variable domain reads DVKVTQSSRYLVKRTGEKVFLECVQDMDHENMFWYRQDPGLGLRLIYFSYDVKMKEKGDIPEGYSVSREKKERFSLILESASTNQTSMYLCASSLRGHGIGAQHFGDGTRLSIL.

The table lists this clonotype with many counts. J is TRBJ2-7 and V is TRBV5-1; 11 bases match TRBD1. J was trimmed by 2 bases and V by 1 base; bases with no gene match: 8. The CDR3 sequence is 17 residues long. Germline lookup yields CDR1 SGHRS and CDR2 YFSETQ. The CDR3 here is CASSLSFGTGGTYEQYF. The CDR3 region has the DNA TGCGCCAGCAGCTTGAGTTTCGGGACAGGGGGGACCTACGAGCAGTACTTC. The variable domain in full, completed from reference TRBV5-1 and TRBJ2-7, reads KAGVTQTPRYLIKTRGQQVTLSCSPISGHRSVSWYQQTPGQGLQFLFEYFSETQRNKGNFPGRFSGRQFSNSRSEMNVSTLELGDSALYLCASSLSFGTGGTYEQYFGPGTRLTVT.

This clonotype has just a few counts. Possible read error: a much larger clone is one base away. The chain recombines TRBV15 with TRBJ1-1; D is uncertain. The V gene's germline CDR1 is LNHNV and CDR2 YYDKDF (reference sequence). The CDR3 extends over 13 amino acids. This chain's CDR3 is CATSRVGWTEALF. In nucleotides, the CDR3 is TGTGCCACCAGCAGAGTGGGTTGGACTGAAGCTTTATTT.

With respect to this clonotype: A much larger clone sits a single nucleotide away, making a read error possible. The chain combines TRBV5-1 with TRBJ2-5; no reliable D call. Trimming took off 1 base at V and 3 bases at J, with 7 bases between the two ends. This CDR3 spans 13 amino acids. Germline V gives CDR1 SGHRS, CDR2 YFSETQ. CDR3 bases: TGCGCCAGCAGCTTGTATGGAAAAGAGACCCAGTACTTC. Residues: CASSLYGKETQYF.

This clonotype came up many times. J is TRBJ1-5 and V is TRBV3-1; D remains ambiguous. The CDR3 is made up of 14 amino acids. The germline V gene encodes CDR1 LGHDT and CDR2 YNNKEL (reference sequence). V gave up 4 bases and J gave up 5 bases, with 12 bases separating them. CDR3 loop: CASSPMSRDQPQHF. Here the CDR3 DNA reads TGTGCCAGCAGCCCCATGTCGCGTGATCAGCCCCAGCATTTT. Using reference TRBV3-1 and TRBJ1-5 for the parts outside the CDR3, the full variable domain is DTAVSQTPKYLVTQMGNDKSIKCEQNLGHDTMYWYKQDSKKFLKIMFSYNNKELIINETVPNRFSPKSPDKAHLNLHINSLELGDSAVYFCASSPMSRDQPQHFGDGTRLSIL.

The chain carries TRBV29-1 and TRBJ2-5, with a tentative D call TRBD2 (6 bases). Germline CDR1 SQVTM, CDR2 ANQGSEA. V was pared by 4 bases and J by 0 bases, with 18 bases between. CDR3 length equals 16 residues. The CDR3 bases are TGCAGCGTTGCCCTGGGGGGTCTTGGGTACCAAGAGACCCAGTACTTC. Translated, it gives CSVALGGLGYQETQYF.

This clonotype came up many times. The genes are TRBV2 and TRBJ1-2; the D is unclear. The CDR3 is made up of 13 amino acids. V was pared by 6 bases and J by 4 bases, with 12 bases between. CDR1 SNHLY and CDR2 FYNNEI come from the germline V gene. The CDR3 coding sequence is TGTGCCAGCAGCCCCGTGACCTTCTATGGCTACACCTTC. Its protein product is CASSPVTFYGYTF.

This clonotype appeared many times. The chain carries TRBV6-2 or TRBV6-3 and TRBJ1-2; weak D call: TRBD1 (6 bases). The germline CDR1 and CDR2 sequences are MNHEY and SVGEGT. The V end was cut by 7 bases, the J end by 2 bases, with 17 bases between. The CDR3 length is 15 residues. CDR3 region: CASNYHREGNYGYTF. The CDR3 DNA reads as TGTGCCAGCAACTACCACAGGGAAGGAAACTATGGCTACACCTTC.

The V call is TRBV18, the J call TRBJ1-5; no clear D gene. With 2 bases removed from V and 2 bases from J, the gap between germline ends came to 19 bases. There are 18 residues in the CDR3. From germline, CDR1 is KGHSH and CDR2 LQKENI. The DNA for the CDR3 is TGTGCCAGCTCACCAATGGTAGCCGATATTTTTGGCAATCAGCCCCAGCATTTT. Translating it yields CASSPMVADIFGNQPQHF.

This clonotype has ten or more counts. Here the CDR3 reads CSVEGGGPGANVLTF. CDR3 DNA sequence: TGCAGCGTTGAAGGCGGGGGCCCCGGGGCCAACGTCCTGACTTTC. V and J are TRBV29-1 and TRBJ2-6; possibly TRBD2 for D (7 bases). CDR1 SQVTM and CDR2 ANQGSEA come from the germline V gene. This CDR3 has 15 residues. V was shortened by 1 base and J by 4 bases, with 11 bases between the two germline ends.

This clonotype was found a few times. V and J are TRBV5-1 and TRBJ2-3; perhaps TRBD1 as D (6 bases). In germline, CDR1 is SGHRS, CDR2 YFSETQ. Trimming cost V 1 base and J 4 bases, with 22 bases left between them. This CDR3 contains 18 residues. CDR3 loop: CASSLYLSGTPGADTQYF. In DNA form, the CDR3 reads TGCGCCAGCAGCTTGTATCTGTCGGGAACTCCAGGGGCAGATACGCAGTATTTT.

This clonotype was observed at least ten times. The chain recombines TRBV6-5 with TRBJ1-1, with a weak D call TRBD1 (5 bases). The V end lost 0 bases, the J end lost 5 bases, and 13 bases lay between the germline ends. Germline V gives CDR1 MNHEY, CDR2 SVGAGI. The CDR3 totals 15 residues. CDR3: CASSYSGTLGTEAFF. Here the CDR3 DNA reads TGTGCCAGCAGTTACTCGGGGACGTTGGGGACTGAAGCTTTCTTT.

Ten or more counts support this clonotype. CDR3 nucleotide sequence: TGTGCCAGCAGCCGGGAGAGCTCCTACGAGCAGTACTTC. This codes for CASSRESSYEQYF. The chain joins TRBV7-9 to TRBJ2-7; D possibly corresponds to TRBD2 (6 bases). Looked up from germline, CDR1 is SEHNR and CDR2 is FQNEAQ (reference sequence). Deletions cut 5 bases from V and 0 bases from J, with 8 bases between. This CDR3 region has 13 residues.

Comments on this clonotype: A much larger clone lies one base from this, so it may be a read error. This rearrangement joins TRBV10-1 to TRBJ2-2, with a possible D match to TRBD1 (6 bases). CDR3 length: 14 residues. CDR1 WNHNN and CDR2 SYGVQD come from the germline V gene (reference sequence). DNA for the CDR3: TGCGCCAGCAGGAGAGACAGGTCCACCGTGGAGCTGTTTTTT. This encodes CASRRDRSTVELFF.

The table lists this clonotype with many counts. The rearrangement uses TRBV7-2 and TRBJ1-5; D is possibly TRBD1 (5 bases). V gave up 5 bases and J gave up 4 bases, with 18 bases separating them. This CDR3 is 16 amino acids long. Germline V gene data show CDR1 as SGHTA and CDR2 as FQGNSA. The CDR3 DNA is TGTGCCAGCAGCCGCCATTCGGCGGGGGAGAATCAGCCCCAGCATTTT. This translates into CASSRHSAGENQPQHF.